The 13 T cell receptor beta chains below were found in one sample sequenced in a study of radiotherapy plus CTLA-4 blockade in lung cancer. Sequencing used immunoSEQ multiplex PCR; TCRdb keeps in-frame clones, though not all of them. There are 25,000 to 30,000 clones in the sample; approximately 77% occur only once, and 24% lies in the top ten. The sequencing used peripheral blood, collected from a patient treated with radiotherapy plus ipilimumab. The receptors shown here come from a human donor with non-small cell lung cancer that progressed on radiotherapy plus ipilimumab.

The chain couples TRBV30 to TRBJ1-1; 9 nucleotides agree with TRBD1. J gave up 2 bases and V 5 bases, and 6 bases lay outside the gene matches. Germline assignment: CDR1 GTSNPN and CDR2 SVGIG (reference sequence). The CDR3 spans 14 residues. CDR3 DNA: TGTGCCTGGGGGACAGGGATAGAAAACACTGAAGCTTTCTTT. Amino acids: CAWGTGIENTEAFF. Full variable domain (missing parts from reference TRBV30 and TRBJ1-1): SQTIHQWPATLVQPVGSPLSLECTVEGTSNPNLYWYRQAAGRGLQLLFYSVGIGQISSEVPQNLSASRPQDRQFILSSKKLLLSDSGFYLCAWGTGIENTEAFFGQGTRLTVV.

The J gene is TRBJ2-1, the V gene TRBV4-1; D unclear. This CDR3 region has 15 residues. The germline CDR1 and CDR2 sequences are MGHRA and YSYEKL. The ends were cut back, 3 bases at V and 6 bases at J, with 15 bases in the middle. CDR3 loop: CASSHSRASGNEQFF. The DNA of the CDR3 is TGCGCCAGCAGCCACAGTAGGGCTTCAGGCAATGAGCAGTTCTTC.

In DNA, the CDR3 is TGTGCCAGCAGCTCTTTTAGCGGGGAAGTTCAAGAGACCCAGTACTTC. This translates into CASSSFSGEVQETQYF. V and J are TRBV5-5 and TRBJ2-5; 8 bases fit TRBD2. CDR3 size: 16 residues. CDR1 is SGHKS and CDR2 is YYEKEE in the germline V gene (reference sequence). Trimming cost V 3 bases and J 2 bases; bases outside gene matches: 9.

The rearrangement joins TRBV7-2 to TRBJ1-6; D ambiguous. Germline loops: CDR1 SGHTA, CDR2 FQGNSA. CDR3 length: 13 residues. V lost 6 bases and J 7 bases, leaving 10 bases between the germline ends. Here the CDR3 reads CASRRVANSPLHF. The DNA of the CDR3 is TGTGCCAGCAGAAGGGTTGCCAATTCACCCCTCCACTTT. Variable domain in full (rest from reference TRBV7-2 and TRBJ1-6): GAGVSQSPSNKVTEKGKDVELRCDPISGHTALYWYRQSLGQGLEFLIYFQGNSAPDKSGLPSDRFSAERTGGSVSTLTIQRTQQEDSAVYLCASRRVANSPLHFGNGTRLTVT.

The gene calls are TRBV18 and TRBJ2-5; unclear D gene. From germline, CDR1 is KGHSH and CDR2 LQKENI. Trimming pared 2 bases from V and 4 bases from J, leaving 11 bases between. CDR3 length equals 14 residues. CDR3 DNA sequence: TGTGCCAGCTCACCAAACATGGGTACAGAGACCCAGTACTTC. Translation gives CASSPNMGTETQYF. The variable domain in full, with the rest retrieved from reference TRBV18 and TRBJ2-5, is NAGVMQNPRHLVRRRGQEARLRCSPMKGHSHVYWYRQLPEEGLKFMVYLQKENIIDESGMPKERFSAEFPKEGPSILRIQQVVRGDSAAYFCASSPNMGTETQYFGPGTRLLVL.

This clone was recorded only once. The gene calls are TRBV27 and TRBJ2-1, with D perhaps TRBD2 (6 bases). The V gene's germline CDR1 is MNHEY and CDR2 SMNVEV (reference sequence). Deletions cut 7 bases from V and 4 bases from J, with 14 bases between. The CDR3 contains 14 residues. The chain's CDR3 is CASNWGVGYNEQFF. For the CDR3, the DNA is TGTGCCAGCAATTGGGGGGTGGGATACAATGAGCAGTTCTTC.

This clone showed up just a few times. The chain employs TRBV28 and TRBJ1-1; D not certain. V was trimmed by 3 bases and J by 0 bases, leaving 11 bases between them. The CDR3 runs 15 residues. Germline V gene data show CDR1 as MDHEN and CDR2 as SYDVKM. CDR3 DNA: TGTGCCAGCAGTTTCATTTCCGGGATGAACACTGAAGCTTTCTTT. Its translation is CASSFISGMNTEAFF.

The V call is TRBV5-1, the J call TRBJ2-7, with unresolved D. Looked up from germline, CDR1 is SGHRS and CDR2 is YFSETQ. V was cut by 0 bases and J by 5 bases, with 18 bases left in between. The CDR3 has 16 residues. CDR3 bases: TGCGCCAGCAGCTTGGATCTCGCAGGCCCAAGGGACGAGCAGTACTTC. Translated: CASSLDLAGPRDEQYF.

The genes are TRBV6-1 and TRBJ1-6; TRBD1 agrees at 12 bases. V shed 6 bases, J shed 9 bases, and the junction held 6 bases outside the gene matches. The germline V gene has CDR1 MNHNS and CDR2 SASEGT. This CDR3 has 15 residues. CDR3 DNA sequence: TGTGCCAGCAGGAAGGGACAGGGGGCCTTTTCACCCCTCCACTTT. Its protein is CASRKGQGAFSPLHF.

The chain employs TRBV6-6 and TRBJ1-6, with 8 bases matching TRBD1. Germline V gene lookup returns CDR1 MNHNY and CDR2 SVGAGI (reference sequence). V shed 6 bases and J 8 bases; nucleotides not matched to a gene: 9. The CDR3 loop spans 15 amino acids. CDR3 bases: TGTGCCAGCAGCCTACAGGGGGTAAGGGATTCACCCCTCCACTTT. Its protein product is CASSLQGVRDSPLHF.

The chain couples TRBV25-1 to TRBJ1-4; 7 bases align to TRBD1. The germline gives CDR1 MGHDK, CDR2 SYGVNS. V was clipped by 5 bases and J by 3 bases; unmatched bases: 0. This CDR3 comprises 13 residues. Here the CDR3 reads CASSRGPNEKLFF. CDR3 coding DNA: TGTGCCAGCAGTAGGGGGCCTAATGAAAAACTGTTTTTT.

This chain joins TRBV5-4 and TRBJ2-1, with 14 bases identical to TRBD2. Unmatched junction bases numbered 2, after V lost 3 bases and J lost 6 bases. The CDR3 has 15 residues. Germline V gene sequence: CDR1 SGHNT, CDR2 YYREEE (reference sequence). For the CDR3, the DNA is TGTGCCAGCAGCTCGACTAGCGGGGGGGCCAATGAGCAGTTCTTC. Protein: CASSSTSGGANEQFF.

As DNA, the CDR3 is TGTGCCAGCAGCCTGGGACAGGGAAAGAGGAACACCTTC. Encoded protein: CASSLGQGKRNTF. This chain joins TRBV6-1 and TRBJ1-2, with 9 nucleotides matching TRBD1. The V and J ends lost 6 bases and 12 bases, in that order; junction bases with no gene match: 11. Germline V lookup: CDR1 MNHNS, CDR2 SASEGT. The length of the CDR3 is 13 residues.